Listed below are T cell receptor beta chains from one sample, sequenced in a study of T cells in Graves' hyperthyroidism and ophthalmopathy. TCRdb ran MiXCR on the multiplex PCR reads and lists one entry per CDR3 protein. Among about 500,000 distinct CDR3 sequences, 15% to 20% were seen once, and the ten largest hold about 29%. The sample comprised blood. The source of these receptors is a woman in her 30s with Graves' ophthalmopathy. Both conserved end residues are part of each CDR3. A D gene is named only where the DNA matches it firmly. Size is stated for part of the rows, as once, few or many counts, or as a class when the clone is expanded.

>-|14|-|TRBJ2-2|TRBV5-1
TGCGCCAGCAGCTTGGATTCGGGGACCGGGGAGCTGTTTTTT
CASSLDSGTGELFF
>-|17|-|TRBJ1-6|TRBV2
TGTGCCAGCAGTGAAGCGCTTGGGACGGATTATAATTCACCCCTCCACTTT
CASSEALGTDYNSPLHF
>TRBD1|14|many|TRBJ1-1|TRBV19
TGTGCCAGTAGTACAACAGGGGTGGGCACTGAAGCTTTCTTT
CASSTTGVGTEAFF
>-|16|few|TRBJ1-1|TRBV5-1
TGCGCCAGCAGCTTGGCCCCGACAAGGATGAACACTGAAGCTTTCTTT
CASSLAPTRMNTEAFF
>-|15|-|TRBJ2-1|TRBV9
TGTGCCAGCAGCTCCCGGATCAACCTCAACAATGAGCAGTTCTTC
CASSSRINLNNEQFF
>-|12|many|TRBJ2-3|TRBV28
TGTGCCAGCAGTGCCCGCACTGATACGCAGTATTTT
CASSARTDTQYF
>-|11|few|TRBJ2-1|TRBV12-3/TRBV12-4
TGTGCCAGCAGTTTTTTGGAGGGGCAGTTCTTC
CASSFLEGQFF
>TRBD1|15|many|TRBJ2-7|TRBV6-2/TRBV6-3
TGTGCCAGCAGCCAGGGACAGCTCAAATCCTACGAGCAGTACTTC
CASSQGQLKSYEQYF
>TRBD2|17|many|TRBJ2-3|TRBV7-2
TGTGCCAGCAGCCTCGCCCCGGGAGGCGGGAGCGGGGATACGCAGTATTTT
CASSLAPGGGSGDTQYF
>-|13|many|TRBJ1-1|TRBV12-3/TRBV12-4
TGTGCCAGCAGTTTAGGCTCGGACACTGAAGCTTTCTTT
CASSLGSDTEAFF
>-|16|few|TRBJ1-2|TRBV28
TGTGCCAGCAGACCTACGTCCGGGACACAGTTCTATGGCTACACCTTC
CASRPTSGTQFYGYTF
>-|17|many|TRBJ2-1|TRBV11-2
TGTGCCAGCAGCTCCTCGAAGCATACAAGCCCCTACAATGAGCAGTTCTTC
CASSSSKHTSPYNEQFF
>-|12|many|TRBJ2-3|TRBV7-2
TGTGCCACTGGGGGAGTTGGAGATACGCAGTATTTT
CATGGVGDTQYF
>TRBD1|15|many|TRBJ2-7|TRBV6-6
TGTGCCAGCAGTTACCGATCCGGACAGGGATACGAGCAGTACTTC
CASSYRSGQGYEQYF
>-|13|many|TRBJ2-5|TRBV29-1
TGCAGCGTTGTAGAGGGGGGCCTGGAGACCCAGTACTTC
CSVVEGGLETQYF
>-|11|many|TRBJ2-7|TRBV20-1
TGCAGTGCTAGAGAAGACTACGAGCAGTACTTC
CSAREDYEQYF
>TRBD1|16|few|TRBJ2-1|TRBV28
TGTGCCAGCAGCCGCCACCCGGGACAGCTATACAATGAGCAGTTCTTC
CASSRHPGQLYNEQFF
>TRBD1|16|-|TRBJ1-2|TRBV28
TGTGCCAGCAGTTTATATGGATCAGGGGGCCCCTATGGCTACACCTTC
CASSLYGSGGPYGYTF
>TRBD1|14|-|TRBJ2-7|TRBV6-4
TGTGCCAGTGACACCGGGACAGGGGTATTCGAGCAGTACTTC
CASDTGTGVFEQYF
>-|15|many|TRBJ2-3|TRBV20-1
TGCAGTGCTAGCCTCTTAGCGGTTAGCACAGATACGCAGTATTTT
CSASLLAVSTDTQYF
>TRBD2|14|-|TRBJ2-7|TRBV20-1
TGCAGTGCTAGAGCTAGCGGGAGGGTCTACGAGCAGTACTTC
CSARASGRVYEQYF
>-|18|many|TRBJ2-1|TRBV7-8
TGTGCCAGCAGCTTAGGTAGCGGACTTCCCAGCTCCTACAATGAGCAGTTCTTC
CASSLGSGLPSSYNEQFF